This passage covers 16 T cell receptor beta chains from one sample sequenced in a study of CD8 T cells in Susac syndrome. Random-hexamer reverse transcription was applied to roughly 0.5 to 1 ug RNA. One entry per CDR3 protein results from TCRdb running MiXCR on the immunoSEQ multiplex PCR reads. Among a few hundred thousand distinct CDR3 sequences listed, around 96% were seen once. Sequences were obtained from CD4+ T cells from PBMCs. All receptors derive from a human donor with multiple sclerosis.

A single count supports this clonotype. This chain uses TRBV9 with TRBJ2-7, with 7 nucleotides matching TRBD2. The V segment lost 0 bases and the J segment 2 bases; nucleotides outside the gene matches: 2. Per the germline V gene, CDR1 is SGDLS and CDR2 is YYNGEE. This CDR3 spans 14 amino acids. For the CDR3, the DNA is TGTGCCAGCAGCGTAGCGGGGGGTACCTACGAGCAGTACTTC. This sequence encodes CASSVAGGTYEQYF.

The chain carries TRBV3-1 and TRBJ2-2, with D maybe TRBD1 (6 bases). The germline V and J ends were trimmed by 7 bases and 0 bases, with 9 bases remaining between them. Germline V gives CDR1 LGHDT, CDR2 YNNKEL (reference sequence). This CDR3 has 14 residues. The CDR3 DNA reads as TGTGCCAGCAACCCAGGGGCGAACACCGGGGAGCTGTTTTTT. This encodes CASNPGANTGELFF. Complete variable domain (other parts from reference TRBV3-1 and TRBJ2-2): DTAVSQTPKYLVTQMGNDKSIKCEQNLGHDTMYWYKQDSKKFLKIMFSYNNKELIINETVPNRFSPKSPDKAHLNLHINSLELGDSAVYFCASNPGANTGELFFGEGSRLTVL.

The CDR3 nucleotides read TGTGCCAGCAGCGTAGAAGGCTGGGCAGACGAGCAGTACTTC. Translating it yields CASSVEGWADEQYF. The chain has TRBV9 and TRBJ2-7; D unclear. The germline V gene encodes CDR1 SGDLS and CDR2 YYNGEE. V was cut by 0 bases and J by 5 bases, with 12 bases left in between. The CDR3 contains 14 residues. The variable domain in full, completed from reference TRBV9 and TRBJ2-7, reads DSGVTQTPKHLITATGQRVTLRCSPRSGDLSVYWYQQSLDQGLQFLIQYYNGEERAKGNILERFSAQQFPDLHSELNLSSLELGDSALYFCASSVEGWADEQYFGPGTRLTVT.

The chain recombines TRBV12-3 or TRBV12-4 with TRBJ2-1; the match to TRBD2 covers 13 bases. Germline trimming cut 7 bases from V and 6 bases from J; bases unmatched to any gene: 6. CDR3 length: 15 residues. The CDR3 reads CASTTSGRAGNEQFF. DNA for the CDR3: TGTGCCAGCACCACTAGCGGGAGGGCAGGCAATGAGCAGTTCTTC.

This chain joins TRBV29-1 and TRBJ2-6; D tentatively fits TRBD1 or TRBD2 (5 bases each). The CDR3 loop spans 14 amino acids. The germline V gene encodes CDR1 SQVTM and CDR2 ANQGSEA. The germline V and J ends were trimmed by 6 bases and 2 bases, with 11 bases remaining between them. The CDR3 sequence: CSVRGVTGANVLTF. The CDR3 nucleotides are TGCAGCGTCCGAGGGGTGACTGGGGCCAACGTCCTGACTTTC.

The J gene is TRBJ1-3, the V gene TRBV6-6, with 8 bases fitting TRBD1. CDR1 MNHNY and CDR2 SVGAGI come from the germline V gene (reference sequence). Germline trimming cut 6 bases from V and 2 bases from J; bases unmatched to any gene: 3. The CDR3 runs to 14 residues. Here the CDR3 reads CASSGQGPGNTIYF. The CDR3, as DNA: TGTGCCAGCAGCGGACAGGGACCTGGAAACACCATATATTTT.

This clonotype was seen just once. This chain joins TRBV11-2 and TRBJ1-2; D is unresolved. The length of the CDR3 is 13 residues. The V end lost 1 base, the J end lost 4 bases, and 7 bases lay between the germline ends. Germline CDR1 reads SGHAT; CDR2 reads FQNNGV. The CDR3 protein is CASSLAAFYGYTF. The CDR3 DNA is TGTGCCAGCAGCTTAGCGGCATTCTATGGCTACACCTTC.

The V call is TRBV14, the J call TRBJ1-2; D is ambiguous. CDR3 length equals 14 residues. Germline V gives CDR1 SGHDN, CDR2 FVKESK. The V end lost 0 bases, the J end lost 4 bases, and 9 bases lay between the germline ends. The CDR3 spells CASSQDTVPYGYTF. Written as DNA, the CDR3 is TGTGCCAGCAGCCAAGATACAGTTCCCTATGGCTACACCTTC. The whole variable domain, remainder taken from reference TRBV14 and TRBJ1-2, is EAGVTQFPSHSVIEKGQTVTLRCDPISGHDNLYWYRRVMGKEIKFLLHFVKESKQDESGMPNNRFLAERTGGTYSTLKVQPAELEDSGVYFCASSQDTVPYGYTFGSGTRLTVV.

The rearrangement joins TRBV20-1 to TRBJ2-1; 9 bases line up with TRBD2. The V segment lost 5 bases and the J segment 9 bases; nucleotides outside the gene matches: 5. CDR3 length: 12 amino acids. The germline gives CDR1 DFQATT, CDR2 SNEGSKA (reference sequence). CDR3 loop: CSASSGTLEQFF. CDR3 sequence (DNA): TGCAGTGCTTCTAGCGGGACTCTTGAGCAGTTCTTC.

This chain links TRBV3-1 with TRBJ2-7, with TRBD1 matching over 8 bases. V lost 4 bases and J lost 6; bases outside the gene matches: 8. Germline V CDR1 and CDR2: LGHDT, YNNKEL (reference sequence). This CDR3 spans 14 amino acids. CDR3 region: CASSPTGQATEQYF. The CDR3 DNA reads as TGTGCCAGCAGCCCTACGGGACAGGCCACCGAGCAGTACTTC.

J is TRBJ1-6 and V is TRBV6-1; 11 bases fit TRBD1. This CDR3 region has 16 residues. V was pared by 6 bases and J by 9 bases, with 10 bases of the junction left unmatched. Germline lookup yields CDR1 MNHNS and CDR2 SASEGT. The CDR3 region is CASRALSGTGGSPLHF. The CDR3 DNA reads TGTGCCAGCAGAGCGCTATCCGGGACAGGGGGTTCACCCCTCCACTTT.

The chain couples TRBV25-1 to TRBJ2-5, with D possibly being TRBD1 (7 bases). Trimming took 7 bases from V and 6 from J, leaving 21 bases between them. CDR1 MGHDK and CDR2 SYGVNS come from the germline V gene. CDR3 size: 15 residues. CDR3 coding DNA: TGTGCCAGCAACCCGGAGGGCGAGGGGGCGAAGACCCAGTACTTC. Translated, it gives CASNPEGEGAKTQYF.

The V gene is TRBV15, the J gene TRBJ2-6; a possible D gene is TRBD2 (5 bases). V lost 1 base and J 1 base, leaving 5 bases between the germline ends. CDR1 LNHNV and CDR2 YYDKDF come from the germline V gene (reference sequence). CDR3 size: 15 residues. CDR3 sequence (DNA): TGTGCCACCAGCAGAGGAGGGTCTGGGGCCAACGTCCTGACTTTC. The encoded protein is CATSRGGSGANVLTF.

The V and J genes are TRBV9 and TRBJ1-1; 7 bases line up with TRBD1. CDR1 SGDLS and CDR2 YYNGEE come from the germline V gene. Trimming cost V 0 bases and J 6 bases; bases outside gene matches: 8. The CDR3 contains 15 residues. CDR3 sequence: CASSVEPDRFSEAFF. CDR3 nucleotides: TGTGCCAGCAGCGTAGAACCGGACAGGTTCTCTGAAGCTTTCTTT.

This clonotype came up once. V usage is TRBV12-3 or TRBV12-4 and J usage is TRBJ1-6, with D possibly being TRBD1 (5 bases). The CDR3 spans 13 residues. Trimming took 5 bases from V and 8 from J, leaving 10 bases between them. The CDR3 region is CASSPSRDSPLHF. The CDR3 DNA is TGTGCCAGCAGTCCTAGCAGGGATTCACCCCTCCACTTT.

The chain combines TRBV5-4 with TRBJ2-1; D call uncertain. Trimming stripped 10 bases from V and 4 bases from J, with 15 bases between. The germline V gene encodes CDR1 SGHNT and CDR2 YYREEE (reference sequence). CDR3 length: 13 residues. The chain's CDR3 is CAVLGVNYNEQFF. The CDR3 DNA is TGTGCCGTGCTAGGCGTGAATTACAATGAGCAGTTCTTC.